The sequence of this TCR beta chain was determined in a study of T cells after yellow fever vaccination. Study in general: It was SMART-Seq v4 Ultra Low Input that prepared the fractions with low cell numbers.

A 5'RACE template-switching step, the method used to make TCR cDNA, added a universal primer site and UMIs. TCRdb reanalysed the 5' RACE reads using MiXCR and keeps one entry per CDR3 protein. The profile shows around 250,000 distinct CDR3 sequences, about 5.2% of them singletons. Germline lookup yields CDR1 SGHRS and CDR2 YFSETQ. The CDR3 runs to 15 residues. The V gene lost 0 bases and the J gene lost 1 base, with 10 bases spanning the gap. General study results and limits: Relatively few clonotypes were ones that appeared in both CD4 and CD8 compartments. Booster sampling recovered most clones from primary vaccination (around 97% CD4, just over 85% CD8).

This clonotype has more than one count but fewer than ten. Its specificity is not known. The specimen comprised CD4+ T cells sorted from PBMCs, sampled on the day of the yellow fever booster vaccination. The sequence came from a young man who received the YFV17D yellow fever vaccine. The chain uses TRBV5-1 and TRBJ1-1; a possible D gene is TRBD1 (5 bases). Written as DNA, the CDR3 is TGCGCCAGCAGCTTGGCTGCGGGGGGGAACACTGAAGCTTTCTTT. Residues: CASSLAAGGNTEAFF.